The 6 T cell receptor beta chains in this list originate from one sample, sequenced in a study of blood T cell repertoires in COVID-19. TCRdb keeps only in-frame clones here, not all; method: immunoSEQ multiplex PCR. The sample carries 90,000 to 140,000 clones, roughly 80% recorded once. Sequenced material: peripheral blood. The origin of the receptors is an elderly woman with acute or convalescent COVID-19.

V usage is TRBV7-2 and J usage is TRBJ2-2; weak D call: TRBD1 (6 bases). The germline gives CDR1 SGHTA, CDR2 FQGNSA. This CDR3 region has 15 residues. Trimming cost V 3 bases and J 2 bases, with 10 bases left between them. CDR3: CASSLWTANTGELFF. DNA for the CDR3: TGTGCCAGCAGCTTGTGGACAGCTAACACCGGGGAGCTGTTTTTT.

This clone was seen only a few times. V is TRBV11-2 and J is TRBJ1-2; 7 bases are a match to TRBD1. This CDR3 spans 14 amino acids. CDR1 SGHAT and CDR2 FQNNGV come from the germline V gene. Trimming took 4 bases from V and 5 from J; bases not matched to a gene: 7. The CDR3 DNA is TGTGCCAGCAGCTCCCACCCGACAGGGTATGGCTACACCTTC. It is translated as CASSSHPTGYGYTF.

This chain links TRBV29-1 with TRBJ2-1, with D tentatively TRBD2 (5 bases). Germline V gives CDR1 SQVTM, CDR2 ANQGSEA. This CDR3 spans 11 amino acids. V shed 8 bases and J shed 10 bases, with 15 bases lying between them. In DNA form, the CDR3 reads TGCAGCTTCGGACTGAGCAAAGAGCAGTTCTTC. Amino acid sequence: CSFGLSKEQFF.

The chain carries TRBV9 and TRBJ2-1, with 7 bases matching TRBD1. Trimming removed 3 bases from V and 0 bases from J; junction bases left unmatched: 9. The CDR3 loop spans 17 amino acids. Germline V gene lookup returns CDR1 SGDLS and CDR2 YYNGEE. The CDR3 spells CASSAGQDFFSYNEQFF. As DNA, the CDR3 is TGTGCCAGCAGCGCCGGACAGGACTTCTTCTCCTACAATGAGCAGTTCTTC. Filled out from reference TRBV9 and TRBJ2-1, the complete variable domain reads DSGVTQTPKHLITATGQRVTLRCSPRSGDLSVYWYQQSLDQGLQFLIQYYNGEERAKGNILERFSAQQFPDLHSELNLSSLELGDSALYFCASSAGQDFFSYNEQFFGPGTRLTVL.

The CDR3 DNA sequence: TGTGCCAGCAGACTAGCGGAAAACACCGGGGAGCTGTTTTTT. Translated: CASRLAENTGELFF. The chain is built from TRBV2 and TRBJ2-2; TRBD2 matches at 8 bases. J was trimmed by 2 bases and V by 6 bases; bases with no gene match: 2. Germline V gives CDR1 SNHLY, CDR2 FYNNEI. The CDR3 spans 14 residues.

This clone was counted a single time. The chain uses TRBV28 and TRBJ2-5; 9 bases agree with TRBD2. This CDR3 has 15 residues. After removal of 6 bases from V and 3 bases from J, the junction contained 8 bases not matched to a gene. Germline V lookup: CDR1 MDHEN, CDR2 SYDVKM. The CDR3 DNA reads as TGTGCCAGCAGCTCCCCGGCGGGAGGGAAAGAGACCCAGTACTTC. This translates into CASSSPAGGKETQYF. The variable domain in full, with the rest retrieved from reference TRBV28 and TRBJ2-5, is DVKVTQSSRYLVKRTGEKVFLECVQDMDHENMFWYRQDPGLGLRLIYFSYDVKMKEKGDIPEGYSVSREKKERFSLILESASTNQTSMYLCASSSPAGGKETQYFGPGTRLLVL.